The 6 T cell receptor beta chains presented below share a single source sample, sequenced in a study of post-analysis software for immune sequencing data. The study's findings and limits: TRBV5-6, TRBV5-1 and TRBV20-1 were among 4 or 5 TRBV segments more frequent in patients than controls.

These receptors have no known antigen. Built from TCR beta cDNA, the libraries had unique molecular identifiers in them. TCRdb recomputed calls from the PCR reads with MiXCR, one row per CDR3 protein. The data hold 820,000 or so distinct CDR3 sequences, with around 53% observed a single time. Sequenced material: blood. Receptor source: a girl between 10 and 17 years old with multiple sclerosis.

This clonotype was detected only a few times. The chain joins TRBV12-3 or TRBV12-4 to TRBJ2-1, with a possible D match to TRBD1 (5 bases). The V end was cut by 4 bases, the J end by 7 bases, with 17 bases between. The CDR3 is 15 amino acids. CDR3 DNA: TGTGCCAGCAGTTCTCCGACAGCGCTGGGGAATGAGCAGTTCTTC. Translation gives CASSSPTALGNEQFF.

V is TRBV9 and J is TRBJ1-2, with D possibly being TRBD1 (6 bases). The ends were cut back, 3 bases at V and 4 bases at J, with 13 bases in the middle. Germline CDR1 is SGDLS and CDR2 is YYNGEE. The CDR3 sequence is 14 residues long. The DNA of the CDR3 is TGTGCCAGCAGCGCACAGGACAGACCCTATGGCTACACCTTC. Amino acids: CASSAQDRPYGYTF. Supplemented by reference TRBV9 and TRBJ1-2, the full variable domain reads DSGVTQTPKHLITATGQRVTLRCSPRSGDLSVYWYQQSLDQGLQFLIQYYNGEERAKGNILERFSAQQFPDLHSELNLSSLELGDSALYFCASSAQDRPYGYTFGSGTRLTVV.

The chain recombines TRBV5-1 with TRBJ2-6, with 9 bases that match TRBD1. The CDR3 loop spans 18 amino acids. The V gene's germline CDR1 is SGHRS and CDR2 YFSETQ. V gave up 4 bases and J gave up 1 base; unmatched junction bases: 9. CDR3 protein: CASSPQQGARSGANVLTF. The CDR3 DNA follows: TGCGCCAGCAGCCCTCAACAGGGGGCGAGGTCTGGGGCCAACGTCCTGACTTTC.

The sample holds one count of this clonotype. The chain joins TRBV7-9 to TRBJ2-5, with 11 bases matching TRBD2. V lost 6 bases and J lost 3; bases outside the gene matches: 9. Germline loops: CDR1 SEHNR, CDR2 FQNEAQ (reference sequence). This CDR3 has 16 residues. The CDR3 region has the DNA TGTGCCAGCAGATACCCCGTGACTAGCGGGGAAGAGACCCAGTACTTC. Protein sequence: CASRYPVTSGEETQYF.

This clonotype was counted between two and nine times. The V and J genes are TRBV24-1 and TRBJ2-3; D tentatively reads TRBD1 or TRBD2 (5 bases each). V shed 6 bases and J shed 2 bases, with 14 bases lying between them. Looked up from germline, CDR1 is KGHDR and CDR2 is SFDVKD. The CDR3 covers 15 residues. CDR3 sequence reads: CATSSGKDTTDTQYF. In DNA, the CDR3 is TGTGCCACCAGTTCCGGGAAGGACACCACAGATACGCAGTATTTT.

J is TRBJ2-1 and V is TRBV7-6; 8 nucleotides match TRBD2. J lost 8 bases, V lost 6 bases, and 18 bases had no gene match. This CDR3 contains 17 residues. Germline lookup yields CDR1 SGHVS and CDR2 FNYEAQ. CDR3 sequence (DNA): TGTGCCAGCAGTCTAGGCCCGTACGAGCGGGAGTTGTATGAGCAGTTCTTC. This encodes CASSLGPYERELYEQFF. Filled out from reference TRBV7-6 and TRBJ2-1, the complete variable domain reads GAGVSQSPRYKVTKRGQDVALRCDPISGHVSLYWYRQALGQGPEFLTYFNYEAQQDKSGLPNDRFSAERPEGSISTLTIQRTEQRDSAMYRCASSLGPYERELYEQFFGPGTRLTVL.